This is a list of T cell receptor beta chains from one sample in a study of CD8+ T cells in alopecia areata. Sequencing used immunoSEQ multiplex PCR; TCRdb keeps in-frame clones, though not all of them. The sample lists 120,000 or so clones; approximately 60% were seen once. Specimen: CD4+ T cells sorted from blood, collected at week 4, from a patient treated with tofacitinib. Receptors originate from a human donor with alopecia areata. The CDR3 runs from the conserved cysteine through the conserved F or W. A D gene is named only where the DNA matches it firmly. For some rows the clone size is stated as once, few or many, or as a class when expanded; others skip it.

-,TRBV5-1,-,TRBJ1-1,CASSLSQNTEAFF,TGCGCCAGCAGCTTGTCCCAGAACACTGAAGCTTTCTTT
-,TRBV27,-,TRBJ1-2,CAQPWTYGYTF,TGTGCACAGCCGTGGACCTATGGCTACACCTTC
-,TRBV5-1,-,TRBJ2-2,CASTWAGGDTGELFF,TGCGCCAGTACCTGGGCCGGGGGCGACACCGGGGAGCTGTTTTTT
-,TRBV2,-,TRBJ2-6,CASRTGTSAGANVLTF,TGTGCCAGCAGGACCGGGACCTCCGCTGGGGCCAACGTCCTGACTTTC
-,TRBV10-3,few,TRBJ2-3,CAISDGTDTQYF,TGTGCCATCAGTGACGGGACAGATACGCAGTATTTT
-,TRBV27,few,TRBJ2-1,CASSLREAGQTNEQFF,TGTGCCAGCAGTTTAAGGGAGGCGGGACAGACCAATGAGCAGTTCTTC
-,TRBV13,-,TRBJ2-7,CASSWGRNEQYF,TGTGCCAGCAGCTGGGGGCGGAACGAGCAGTACTTC
-,TRBV29-1,-,TRBJ2-5,CSASLGEETQYF,TGCAGCGCCAGTCTGGGCGAGGAGACCCAGTACTTC
TRBD1,TRBV29-1,few,TRBJ2-5,CSVVGWDSGETQYF,TGCAGCGTTGTGGGTTGGGACAGTGGGGAGACCCAGTACTTC
-,TRBV11-3,-,TRBJ2-2,CASRRNTGELFF,TGTGCCAGCAGGAGGAACACCGGGGAGCTGTTTTTT
-,TRBV5-1,-,TRBJ1-2,CASSLGTSYGYTF,TGCGCCAGCAGCTTGGGGACCAGCTATGGCTACACCTTC
-,TRBV5-1,-,TRBJ2-1,CASSLGTSYNEQFF,TGCGCCAGCAGCTTGGGGACGTCCTACAATGAGCAGTTCTTC
-,TRBV30,-,TRBJ1-5,CAWSVPRKGQPQHF,TGTGCCTGGAGTGTACCTCGGAAGGGTCAGCCCCAGCATTTT
-,TRBV27,-,TRBJ1-5,CASSLSSGTQPQHF,TGTGCCAGCAGTTTATCGTCAGGGACCCAGCCCCAGCATTTT
TRBD2,TRBV7-2,few,TRBJ2-5,CASSLGRLREGQETQYF,TGTGCCAGCAGCTTAGGGCGGCTGCGGGAGGGGCAAGAGACCCAGTACTTC
-,TRBV6-6,few,TRBJ2-5,CASNSGQGGKETQYF,TGTGCCAGCAACTCCGGACAGGGAGGGAAAGAGACCCAGTACTTC
-,TRBV7-2,few,TRBJ2-4,CASSYGIAQYF,TGTGCCAGCAGCTATGGGATCGCTCAGTACTTC
-,TRBV15,-,TRBJ2-5,CATRRQGGDETQYF,TGTGCCACCCGGAGACAGGGAGGGGACGAGACCCAGTACTTC
-,TRBV4-2,-,TRBJ2-7,CASSQEGGPVASSYEQYF,TGTGCCAGCAGCCAAGAAGGGGGTCCCGTCGCAAGCTCCTACGAGCAGTACTTC
-,TRBV7-9,-,TRBJ2-7,CASSLARGDEQYF,TGTGCCAGCAGCTTAGCCAGGGGGGACGAGCAGTACTTC
-,TRBV5-1,-,TRBJ2-3,CASRERRTDTQYF,TGCGCCAGCAGGGAAAGAAGGACAGATACGCAGTATTTT
-,TRBV29-1,-,TRBJ2-7,CSVDTGPYEQYF,TGCAGCGTTGACACGGGGCCCTACGAGCAGTACTTC
TRBD1,TRBV7-2,-,TRBJ1-6,CASSLAGTETSPLHF,TGTGCCAGCAGCTTAGCGGGGACAGAAACTTCACCCCTCCACTTT
TRBD2,TRBV7-3,-,TRBJ2-1,CASSFGTSDSEQFF,TGTGCCAGCAGCTTTGGGACTAGCGATAGTGAGCAGTTCTTC
TRBD2,TRBV11-2,-,TRBJ2-7,CASSFPSGTSGRNEQYF,TGTGCCAGCAGCTTCCCTTCCGGGACTAGCGGGAGGAACGAGCAGTACTTC
-,TRBV9,once,TRBJ2-1,CASSALGDPNNEQFF,TGTGCCAGCAGCGCTCTCGGGGATCCTAACAATGAGCAGTTCTTC
TRBD1,TRBV29-1,-,TRBJ2-4,CSVDGLQGAVNIQYF,TGCAGCGTTGACGGTCTACAGGGGGCGGTAAACATTCAGTACTTC
TRBD2,TRBV7-3,-,TRBJ2-3,CASSSTSSSTDTQYF,TGTGCCAGCAGCTCGACTAGCAGCAGCACAGATACGCAGTATTTT
TRBD1,TRBV4-2,-,TRBJ1-2,CASSQDWDRASGYTF,TGTGCCAGCAGCCAAGATTGGGACAGGGCGAGCGGCTACACCTTC
TRBD1,TRBV5-6,-,TRBJ2-3,CASSRTGITDTQYF,TGTGCCAGCAGCCGGACAGGGATCACAGATACGCAGTATTTT
-,TRBV2,-,TRBJ2-7,CASGEGFYEQYF,TGTGCCAGCGGTGAAGGTTTCTACGAGCAGTACTTC
-,TRBV19,-,TRBJ2-2,CASSIPGTLNTGELFF,TGTGCCAGTAGTATCCCAGGGACACTAAACACCGGGGAGCTGTTTTTT
-,TRBV30,-,TRBJ1-1,CAWKENTEAFF,TGTGCCTGGAAAGAGAACACTGAAGCTTTCTTT
TRBD1,TRBV18,-,TRBJ2-1,CASQNIQGANGNEQFF,TGTGCCAGCCAAAACATCCAGGGGGCGAATGGCAATGAGCAGTTCTTC
TRBD2,TRBV5-6,few,TRBJ2-2,CASSFGLADTGELFF,TGTGCCAGCAGCTTTGGACTAGCGGACACCGGGGAGCTGTTTTTT
-,TRBV25-1,few,TRBJ2-2,CASSYSWGTTGELFF,TGTGCCAGCAGTTACTCTTGGGGAACTACCGGGGAGCTGTTTTTT
-,TRBV30,-,TRBJ2-3,CAWSKQASGTDTQYF,TGTGCCTGGAGTAAACAGGCGTCGGGCACAGATACGCAGTATTTT
TRBD1,TRBV7-9,few,TRBJ2-4,CASSSDRGLGAKNIQYF,TGTGCCAGCAGCTCGGACAGGGGGCTGGGGGCCAAAAACATTCAGTACTTC
-,TRBV15,few,TRBJ2-7,CATSRGVAGAGEQYF,TGTGCCACCAGCAGAGGAGTGGCAGGGGCTGGCGAGCAGTACTTC
-,TRBV7-9,few,TRBJ2-3,CASSLTDTQYF,TGTGCCAGCAGCTTAACAGATACGCAGTATTTT
-,TRBV5-4,-,TRBJ2-1,CASRGTPNEQFF,TGTGCCAGCAGAGGAACCCCCAATGAGCAGTTCTTC
TRBD2,TRBV27,-,TRBJ2-7,CAAGLAGAPLYEQYF,TGTGCCGCCGGGCTAGCGGGGGCCCCCCTATACGAGCAGTACTTC
TRBD1,TRBV19,once,TRBJ2-3,CASKVDRGKDTQYF,TGTGCCAGTAAGGTTGACAGGGGGAAAGATACGCAGTATTTT
TRBD1,TRBV29-1,few,TRBJ2-5,CSVALRTGFETQYF,TGCAGCGTTGCACTCAGGACAGGGTTTGAGACCCAGTACTTC
-,TRBV29-1,-,TRBJ1-4,CSVSRGSATNEKLFF,TGCAGCGTCTCACGCGGGAGTGCAACTAATGAAAAACTGTTTTTT
TRBD1,TRBV29-1,few,TRBJ2-5,CSGTQGGSYQETQYF,TGCAGCGGCACCCAAGGGGGCTCGTACCAAGAGACCCAGTACTTC
TRBD2,TRBV7-2,-,TRBJ2-1,CASSLRSGGGPLGEQFF,TGTGCCAGCAGCCTGAGGTCGGGGGGAGGGCCCTTGGGTGAGCAGTTCTTC
-,TRBV7-9,few,TRBJ1-5,CASSLQGNQPQHF,TGTGCCAGCAGCTTACAGGGCAATCAGCCCCAGCATTTT
-,TRBV15,few,TRBJ2-5,CATSRDVGGQETQYF,TGTGCCACCAGCAGAGATGTAGGAGGACAAGAGACCCAGTACTTC
TRBD1,TRBV9,-,TRBJ2-3,CASSVGTGAADTQYF,TGTGCCAGCAGCGTAGGGACAGGGGCGGCAGATACGCAGTATTTT